This paragraph covers one TCR beta chain sequence. Seattle patients were enrolled while actively infected and followed longitudinally. The germline V gene has CDR1 KGHSH and CDR2 LQKENI. CDR3 length: 17 residues. The germline V and J ends were trimmed by 2 bases and 2 bases, with 16 bases remaining between them. These data come from a study of blood T cell repertoires in COVID-19. Per the study methods: It was from reference gene primer amplification that nucleated cell counts were estimated. Assay: immunoSEQ multiplex PCR; the TCRdb copy retains only in-frame clones and omits some. The DNA was the basis for D and trimming; V, J and clone size are from that table. The sample yields about 200,000 clones, 84% seen once.

The chain joins TRBV18 to TRBJ1-5; D is unresolved. This TCR came from an elderly woman with COVID-19, enrolled during active disease. The sequenced material came from peripheral blood. CDR3 coding DNA: TGTGCCAGCTCACCAAGAACCGGAGGTCCGGGCAATCAGCCCCAGCATTTT. This encodes CASSPRTGGPGNQPQHF.